This T cell receptor beta chain comes out of a study of blood T cell repertoires in COVID-19 (dated by TCRdb to the early 2020s). As for the study more broadly: Collaborator samples came from the United States, Italy and Spain and covered acute and convalescent phases of COVID-19. Subjects who had been exposed to COVID-19, were actively infected with it, or had recovered from it provided the deeply sampled blood TCRbeta repertoires that made up the dataset. Sample metadata almost always included a de-identified subject ID, COVID-19 status, age in years and sex. The repertoires were made available in a free public database intended to serve as a resource for research on the immune response to SARS-CoV-2. HLA class I and class II types, where available, came from metadata supplied by the sample provider rather than from assay-based typing. The samples were drawn from two sources: the first 160 participants of the ongoing ImmuneRACE study, and 950 to 1,500 subjects contributed by 6 global collaborators. The prospective study material was composed of cDNA or gDNA derived from T cells, B-cell-depleted T cells, or PBMCs.

TCRbeta CDR3 regions were amplified from genomic DNA using the immunoSEQ Assay, a bias-controlled multiplex PCR. On the authors' methods: The number of nucleated cells in each sample was estimated by amplification of reference gene primers within the assay. Sequence reads were collapsed and filtered to measure the absolute abundance of every unique TCRbeta CDR3 rearrangement. Productive Simpson clonality was computed per sample as the square root of Simpson's diversity index over productive rearrangements. TCRdb mirrors the immuneACCESS table, restricted to in-frame sequences. Some clones are absent from its copies; in checked studies, under half trace to an unresolved V gene, and the reason for the others is unknown. V and J calls plus clone size are reproduced from that table; the DNA served to infer D and trimming. The sample records just over 50,000 clones, about 90% of which are singletons. The leading ten clones occupy more than 15% of the sample.

As for this clone: No antigen is known for it. No much larger clone is present one base from it, and per-base qualities are unavailable.

What the work shows at the level of the full study, not this receptor alone: Clinical and demographic metadata were provided uncurated, with the amount varying by source and participant.

Whole blood was collected in K2EDTA tubes by collaborating institutions according to the institutions' own protocols. For TCRbeta analysis, collaborator samples were shipped as frozen whole blood, as isolated PBMCs, or as DNA extracted from either sample type. Per the germline V gene (reference sequence), MNHNY is the CDR1 and SVGAGI is the CDR2. V drops 2 bases and J drops 5 bases, leaving 10 bases in between. From cysteine to phenylalanine, the CDR3 is 13 amino acids long. Kept here is only the CDR3 DNA, which spans 39 bases and is read in frame from base 1. The chain links TRBV6-6 with TRBJ2-7; the D gene is not confidently resolved. The sequence derives from a human donor with active COVID-19. The donor label of this sample is uncertain. The sequenced material came from peripheral blood. CDR3 sequence: CASSYPALDEQYF. In nucleotide form, the sequence is TGTGCCAGCAGTTACCCTGCGCTCGACGAGCAGTACTTC.